This TCR beta chain comes out of a study of shared T cell receptors in the human thymus. Sequencing used immunoSEQ multiplex PCR; TCRdb keeps in-frame clones, though not all of them. This table has under 450,000 clones, approximately 95% appearing once. V lost 3 bases to trimming and J lost 8 bases, with 17 bases between them. This CDR3 has 14 amino acids. Germline CDR1 SGHNT, CDR2 YYREEE (reference sequence). This clone was observed a single time. Input material: thymocytes. The sequence was collected from a human donor. The rearrangement uses TRBV5-4 and TRBJ1-2; a possible D gene is TRBD1 (6 bases). CDR3 amino acids: CASSWNRATRGYTF. The CDR3 nucleotides are TGTGCCAGCAGCTGGAACAGGGCGACGAGGGGCTACACCTTC.